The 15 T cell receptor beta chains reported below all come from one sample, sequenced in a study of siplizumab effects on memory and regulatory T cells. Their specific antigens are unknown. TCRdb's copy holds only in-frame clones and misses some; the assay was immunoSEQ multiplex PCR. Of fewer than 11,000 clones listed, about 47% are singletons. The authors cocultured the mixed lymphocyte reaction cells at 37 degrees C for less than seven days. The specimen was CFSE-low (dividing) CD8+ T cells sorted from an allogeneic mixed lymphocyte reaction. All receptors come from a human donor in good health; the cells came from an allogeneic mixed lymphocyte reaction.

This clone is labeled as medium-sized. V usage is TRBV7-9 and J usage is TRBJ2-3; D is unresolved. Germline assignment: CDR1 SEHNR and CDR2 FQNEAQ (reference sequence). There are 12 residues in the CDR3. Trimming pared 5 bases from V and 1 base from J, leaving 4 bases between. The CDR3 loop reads CASSLGTDTQYF. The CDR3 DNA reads TGTGCCAGCAGCCTCGGCACAGATACGCAGTATTTT. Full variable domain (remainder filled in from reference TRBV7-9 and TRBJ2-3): DTGVSQNPRHKITKRGQNVTFRCDPISEHNRLYWYRQTLGQGPEFLTYFQNEAQLEKSRLLSDRFSAERPKGSFSTLEIQRTEQGDSAMYLCASSLGTDTQYFGPGTRLTVL.

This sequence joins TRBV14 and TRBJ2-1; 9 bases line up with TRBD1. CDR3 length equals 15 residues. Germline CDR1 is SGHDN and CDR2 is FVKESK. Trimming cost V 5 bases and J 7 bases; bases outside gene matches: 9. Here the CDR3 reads CASSYTGTGWNEQFF. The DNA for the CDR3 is TGTGCCAGCAGCTACACCGGGACAGGGTGGAATGAGCAGTTCTTC.

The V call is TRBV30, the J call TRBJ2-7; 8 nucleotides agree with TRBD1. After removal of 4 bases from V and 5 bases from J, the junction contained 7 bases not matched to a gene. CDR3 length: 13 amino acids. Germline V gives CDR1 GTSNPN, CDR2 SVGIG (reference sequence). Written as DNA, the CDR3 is TGTGCCTGGACTACGGACAGGGTCAACGAGCAGTACTTC. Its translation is CAWTTDRVNEQYF.

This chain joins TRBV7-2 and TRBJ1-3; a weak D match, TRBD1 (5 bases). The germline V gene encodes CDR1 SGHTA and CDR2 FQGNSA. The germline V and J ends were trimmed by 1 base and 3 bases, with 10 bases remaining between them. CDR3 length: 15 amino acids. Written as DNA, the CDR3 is TGTGCCAGCAGCTTAGACGGGGGGGATGGAAACACCATATATTTT. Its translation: CASSLDGGDGNTIYF.

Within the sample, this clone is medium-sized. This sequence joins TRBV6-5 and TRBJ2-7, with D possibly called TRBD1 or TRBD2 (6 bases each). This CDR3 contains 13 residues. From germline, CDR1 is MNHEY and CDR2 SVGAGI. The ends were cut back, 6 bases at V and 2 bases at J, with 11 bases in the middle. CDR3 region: CASSSGATYEQYF. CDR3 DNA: TGTGCCAGCAGCTCGGGGGCAACCTACGAGCAGTACTTC.

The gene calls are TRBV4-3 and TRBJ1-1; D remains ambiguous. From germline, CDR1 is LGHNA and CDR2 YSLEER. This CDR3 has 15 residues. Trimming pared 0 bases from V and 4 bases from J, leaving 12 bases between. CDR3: CASSQEVQIPTEAFF. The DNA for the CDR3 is TGCGCCAGCAGCCAAGAGGTTCAGATACCCACTGAAGCTTTCTTT.

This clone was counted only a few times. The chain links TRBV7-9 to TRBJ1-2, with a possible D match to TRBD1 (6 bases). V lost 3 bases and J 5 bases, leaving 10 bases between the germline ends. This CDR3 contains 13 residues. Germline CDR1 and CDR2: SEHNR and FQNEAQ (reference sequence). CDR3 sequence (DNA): TGTGCCAGCAGCTTTACAGGGTCTTATGGCTACACCTTC. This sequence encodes CASSFTGSYGYTF. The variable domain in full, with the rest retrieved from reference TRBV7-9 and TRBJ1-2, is DTGVSQNPRHKITKRGQNVTFRCDPISEHNRLYWYRQTLGQGPEFLTYFQNEAQLEKSRLLSDRFSAERPKGSFSTLEIQRTEQGDSAMYLCASSFTGSYGYTFGSGTRLTVV.

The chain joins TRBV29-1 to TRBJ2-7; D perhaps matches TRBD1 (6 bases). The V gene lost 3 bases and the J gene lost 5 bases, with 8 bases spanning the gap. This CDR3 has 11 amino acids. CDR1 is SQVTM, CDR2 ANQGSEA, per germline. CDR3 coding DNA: TGCAGCGTTGACAGGGGAAACGAGCAGTACTTC. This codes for CSVDRGNEQYF.

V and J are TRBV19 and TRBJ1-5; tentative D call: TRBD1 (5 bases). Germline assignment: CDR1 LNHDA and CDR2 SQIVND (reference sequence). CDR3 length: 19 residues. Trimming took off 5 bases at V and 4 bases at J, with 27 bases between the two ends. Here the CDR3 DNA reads TGTGCCAGTAGTGCTACCCCCGGGACGGGAATTCCGGGGAATCAGCCCCAGCATTTT. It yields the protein CASSATPGTGIPGNQPQHF.

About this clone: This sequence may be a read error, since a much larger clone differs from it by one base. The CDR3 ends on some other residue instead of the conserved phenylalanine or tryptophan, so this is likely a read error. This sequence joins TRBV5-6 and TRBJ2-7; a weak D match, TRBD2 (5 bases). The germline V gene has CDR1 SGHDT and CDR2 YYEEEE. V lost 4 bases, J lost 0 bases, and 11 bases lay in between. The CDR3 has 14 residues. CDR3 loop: CASSILESSYEQYL. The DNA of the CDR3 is TGTGCCAGCAGCATACTAGAAAGCTCCTACGAGCAGTACCTC.

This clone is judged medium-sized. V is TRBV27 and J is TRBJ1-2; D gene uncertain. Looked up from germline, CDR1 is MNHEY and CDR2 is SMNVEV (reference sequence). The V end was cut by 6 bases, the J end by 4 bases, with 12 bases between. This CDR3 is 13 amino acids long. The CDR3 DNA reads TGTGCCAGCAGCCTACCGGGTTTCTATGGCTACACCTTC. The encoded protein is CASSLPGFYGYTF.

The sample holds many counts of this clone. CDR3 region: CASSFRSEGANYGYTF. The CDR3 DNA is TGTGCCAGCAGCTTTAGGTCTGAAGGGGCTAACTATGGCTACACCTTC. The chain combines TRBV13 with TRBJ1-2; the D gene is possibly TRBD1 (5 bases). The V end was cut by 3 bases, the J end by 0 bases, with 14 bases between. Germline assignment: CDR1 PRHDT and CDR2 FYEKMQ (reference sequence). The CDR3 covers 16 residues.

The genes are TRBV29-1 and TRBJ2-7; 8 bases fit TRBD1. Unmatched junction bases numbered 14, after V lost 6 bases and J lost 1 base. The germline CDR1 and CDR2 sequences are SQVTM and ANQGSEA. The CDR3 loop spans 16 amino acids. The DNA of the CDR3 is TGCAGCGTAGAAAGATTAGACAGGGGAAATTCCTACGAGCAGTACTTC. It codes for CSVERLDRGNSYEQYF.

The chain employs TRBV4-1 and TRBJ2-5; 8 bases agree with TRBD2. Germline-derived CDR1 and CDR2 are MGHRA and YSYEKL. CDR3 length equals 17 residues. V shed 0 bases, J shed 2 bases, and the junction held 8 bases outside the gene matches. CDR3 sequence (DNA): TGCGCCAGCAGCCAAGATCCCGCGGGGGGCCTTCAAGAGACCCAGTACTTC. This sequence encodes CASSQDPAGGLQETQYF.

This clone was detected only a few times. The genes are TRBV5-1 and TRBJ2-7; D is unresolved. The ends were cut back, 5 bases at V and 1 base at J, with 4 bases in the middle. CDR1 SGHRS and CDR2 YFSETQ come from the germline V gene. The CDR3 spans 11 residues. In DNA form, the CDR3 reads TGCGCCAGCAGGAGTTCCTACGAGCAGTACTTC. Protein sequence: CASRSSYEQYF.